Below are 5 T cell receptor beta chains sequenced from a single sample in a study of T cells after yellow fever vaccination. TCRdb re-called the 5' RACE reads with MiXCR, one entry per CDR3 protein. The sample gives roughly 100,000 distinct CDR3 sequences, roughly 8.2% of which show up once; about 15% is in the top ten. This specimen consisted of CD8+ T cells not binding an NS4B(214-222) dextramer, sorted from PBMCs, obtained less than 18 days after the first yellow fever vaccination. The receptors were sampled from a man younger than 30 who received the YFV17D yellow fever vaccine.

This clonotype appeared a few times. The chain combines TRBV6-2 or TRBV6-3 with TRBJ2-4; 7 bases line up with TRBD2. Trimming took 4 bases from V and 5 from J; bases not matched to a gene: 8. Germline V lookup: CDR1 MNHEY, CDR2 SVGEGT. There are 15 residues in the CDR3. The CDR3 DNA sequence: TGTGCCAGCAGTTGGACTAGGGGAGAGGAAAACATTCAGTACTTC. This sequence encodes CASSWTRGEENIQYF.

The chain combines TRBV20-1 with TRBJ2-3; 9 bases map to TRBD2. The V gene end was trimmed by 6 bases and the J gene end by 5 bases; junction bases not matched to a gene: 15. Germline V gives CDR1 DFQATT, CDR2 SNEGSKA (reference sequence). The CDR3 contains 16 residues. CDR3 amino acids: CSAHRDERGDGDTQYF. The CDR3 nucleotides are TGCAGTGCCCACCGGGACGAGCGGGGGGATGGAGATACGCAGTATTTT.

This clonotype has more than one count but fewer than ten. The rearrangement joins TRBV7-8 to TRBJ1-1; D uncertain. V was pared by 5 bases and J by 0 bases, with 13 bases between. Germline assignment: CDR1 SGHVS and CDR2 FQNEAQ. This CDR3 comprises 15 residues. The DNA for the CDR3 is TGTGCCAGCAGCCCATACCTTCTGATGAACACTGAAGCTTTCTTT. Its translation: CASSPYLLMNTEAFF.

V gene TRBV5-6 combines with J gene TRBJ2-3; D might be TRBD1 (6 bases). This CDR3 is 11 amino acids long. Deletions cut 4 bases from V and 8 bases from J, with 8 bases between. Germline-derived CDR1 and CDR2 are SGHDT and YYEEEE. The CDR3 spells CASSAGATQYF. DNA for the CDR3: TGTGCCAGCAGCGCAGGGGCTACGCAGTATTTT.

This clonotype has just a few counts. This rearrangement joins TRBV20-1 to TRBJ2-7, with 7 bases aligning to TRBD1. V shed 4 bases, J shed 2 bases, and the junction held 8 bases outside the gene matches. The CDR3 loop spans 14 amino acids. Germline-derived CDR1 and CDR2 are DFQATT and SNEGSKA (reference sequence). This CDR3 is CSAILDRKAYEQYF. In DNA form, the CDR3 reads TGCAGTGCTATCTTGGACAGGAAAGCCTACGAGCAGTACTTC.